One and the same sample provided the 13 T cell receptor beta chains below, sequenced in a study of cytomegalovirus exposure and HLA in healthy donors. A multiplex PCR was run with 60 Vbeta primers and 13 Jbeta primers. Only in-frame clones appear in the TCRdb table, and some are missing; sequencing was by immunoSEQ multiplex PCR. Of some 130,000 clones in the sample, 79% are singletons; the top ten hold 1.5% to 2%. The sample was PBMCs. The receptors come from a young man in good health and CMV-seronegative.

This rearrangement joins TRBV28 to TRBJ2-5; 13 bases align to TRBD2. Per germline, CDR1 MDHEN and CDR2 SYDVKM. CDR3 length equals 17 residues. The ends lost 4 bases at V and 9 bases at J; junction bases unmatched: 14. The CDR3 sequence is CASSSSTGTSGIGPQYF. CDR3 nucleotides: TGTGCCAGCAGTTCCTCAACCGGGACTAGCGGGATCGGGCCCCAGTACTTC. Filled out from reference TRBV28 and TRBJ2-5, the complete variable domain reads DVKVTQSSRYLVKRTGEKVFLECVQDMDHENMFWYRQDPGLGLRLIYFSYDVKMKEKGDIPEGYSVSREKKERFSLILESASTNQTSMYLCASSSSTGTSGIGPQYFGPGTRLLVL.

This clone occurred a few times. The CDR3 coding sequence is TGCGCCAGCAGCCAAGTACTTCTGAACACTGAAGCTTTCTTT. Translating gives CASSQVLLNTEAFF. The chain couples TRBV4-3 to TRBJ1-1; D uncertain. This CDR3 has 14 amino acids. Germline values: CDR1 LGHNA, CDR2 YSLEER. V was trimmed by 1 base and J by 0 bases, leaving 6 bases between them.

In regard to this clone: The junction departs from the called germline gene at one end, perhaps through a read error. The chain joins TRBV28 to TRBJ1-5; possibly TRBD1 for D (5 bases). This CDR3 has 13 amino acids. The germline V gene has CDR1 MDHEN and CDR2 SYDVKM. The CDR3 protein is CASSFLGLRQPDF. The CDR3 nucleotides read TGTGCCAGCAGTTTCCTAGGGCTAAGACAGCCGGATTTT.

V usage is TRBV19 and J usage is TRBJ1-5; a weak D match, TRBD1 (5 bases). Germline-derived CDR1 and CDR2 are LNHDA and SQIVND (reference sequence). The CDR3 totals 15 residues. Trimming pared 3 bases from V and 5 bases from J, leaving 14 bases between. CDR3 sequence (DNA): TGTGCCAGTAGTATTGTACGCAGGGAATATCAGCCCCAGCATTTT. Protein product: CASSIVRREYQPQHF.

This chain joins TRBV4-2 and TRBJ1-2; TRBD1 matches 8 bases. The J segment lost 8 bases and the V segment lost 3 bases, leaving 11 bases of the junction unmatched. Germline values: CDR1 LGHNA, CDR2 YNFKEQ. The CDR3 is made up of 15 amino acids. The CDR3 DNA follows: TGTGCCAGCAGCCAGCTCACCGGACAGGGTGTAGGCTACACCTTC. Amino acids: CASSQLTGQGVGYTF.

The CDR3 region is CASSVQGGGELFF. Written as DNA, the CDR3 is TGTGCCAGCAGCGTACAGGGTGGCGGGGAGCTGTTTTTT. The genes are TRBV9 and TRBJ2-2, with a tentative D call TRBD1 (5 bases). V lost 1 base and J lost 7, with 8 bases in between. Germline V lookup: CDR1 SGDLS, CDR2 YYNGEE. The CDR3 consists of 13 residues.

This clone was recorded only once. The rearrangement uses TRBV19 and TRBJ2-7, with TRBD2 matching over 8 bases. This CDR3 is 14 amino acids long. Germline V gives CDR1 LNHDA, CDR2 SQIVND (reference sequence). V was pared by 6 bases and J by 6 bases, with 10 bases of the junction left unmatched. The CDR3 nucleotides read TGTGCCAGTAGCAGGGGACTAGTTGGATCCGAGCAGTACGTC. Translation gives CASSRGLVGSEQYV.

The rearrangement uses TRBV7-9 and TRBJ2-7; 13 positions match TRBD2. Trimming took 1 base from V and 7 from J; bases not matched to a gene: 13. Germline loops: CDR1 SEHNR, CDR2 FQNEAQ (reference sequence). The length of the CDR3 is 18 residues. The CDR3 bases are TGTGCCAGCAGCTTAGGGAGACTAGCGGGAGGTTCCCTAGAAGAGCAGTACGTC. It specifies CASSLGRLAGGSLEEQYV.

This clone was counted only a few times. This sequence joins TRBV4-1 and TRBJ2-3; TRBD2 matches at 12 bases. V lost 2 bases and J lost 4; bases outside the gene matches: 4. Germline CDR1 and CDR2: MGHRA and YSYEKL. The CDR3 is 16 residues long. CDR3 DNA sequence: TGCGCCAGCAGCCAACTAGCGGGAGGGAGCCCAGATACGCAGTATTTT. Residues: CASSQLAGGSPDTQYF.

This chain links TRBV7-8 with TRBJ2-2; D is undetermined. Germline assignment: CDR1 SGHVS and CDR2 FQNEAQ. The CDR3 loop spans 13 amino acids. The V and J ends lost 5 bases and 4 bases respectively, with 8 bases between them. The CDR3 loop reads CASSLSRTGELFF. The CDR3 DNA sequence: TGTGCCAGCAGCCTCAGTCGCACCGGGGAGCTGTTTTTT.

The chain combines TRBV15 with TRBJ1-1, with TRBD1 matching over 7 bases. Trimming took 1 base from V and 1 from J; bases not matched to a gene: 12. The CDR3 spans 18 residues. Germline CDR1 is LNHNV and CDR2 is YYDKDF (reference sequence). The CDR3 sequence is CATSRVLVIGQANTEAFF. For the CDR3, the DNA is TGTGCCACCAGCAGAGTCCTCGTGATCGGACAGGCGAACACTGAAGCTTTCTTT.

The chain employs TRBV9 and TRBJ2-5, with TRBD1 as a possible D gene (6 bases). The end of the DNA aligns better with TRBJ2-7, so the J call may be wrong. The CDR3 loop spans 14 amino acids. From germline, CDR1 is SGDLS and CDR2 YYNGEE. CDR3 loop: CASSVETGNYEQYF. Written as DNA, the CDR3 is TGTGCCAGCAGCGTAGAAACAGGGAACTACGAGCAGTACTTC.

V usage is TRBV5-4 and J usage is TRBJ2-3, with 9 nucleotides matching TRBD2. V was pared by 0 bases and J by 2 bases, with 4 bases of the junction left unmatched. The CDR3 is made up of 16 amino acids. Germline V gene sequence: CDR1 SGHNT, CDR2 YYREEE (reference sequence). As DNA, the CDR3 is TGTGCCAGCAGCTTGGGTGGACTAGCGTACACAGATACGCAGTATTTT. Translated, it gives CASSLGGLAYTDTQYF.